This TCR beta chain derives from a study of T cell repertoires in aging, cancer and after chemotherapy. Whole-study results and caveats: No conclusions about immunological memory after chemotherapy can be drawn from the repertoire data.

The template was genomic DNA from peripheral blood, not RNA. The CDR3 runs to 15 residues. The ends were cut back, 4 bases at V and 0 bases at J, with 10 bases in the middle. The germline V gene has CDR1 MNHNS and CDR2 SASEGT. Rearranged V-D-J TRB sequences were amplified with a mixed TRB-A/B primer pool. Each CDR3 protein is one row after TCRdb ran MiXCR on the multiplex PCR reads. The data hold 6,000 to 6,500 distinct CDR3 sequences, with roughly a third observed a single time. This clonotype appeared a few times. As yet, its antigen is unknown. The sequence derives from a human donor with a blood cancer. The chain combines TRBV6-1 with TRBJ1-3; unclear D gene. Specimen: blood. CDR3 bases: TGTGCCAGCAGTGGATCACCCAGCTCTGGAAACACCATATATTTT. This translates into CASSGSPSSGNTIYF.